This T cell receptor (beta chain) was documented in a study of T cells after yellow fever vaccination. This clonotype has only a few counts. What it binds is not known. In making TCR cDNA, 5'RACE template switching added a universal primer site and UMIs to it. TCRdb independently ran MiXCR on the 5' RACE reads; one entry per CDR3 protein. Among around 300,000 distinct CDR3 sequences listed, around 4.5% were seen once. Whole-study findings and limits: Most primary-vaccination clones recurred post-booster (under 98% CD4, roughly 87% CD8). Highly abundant clonotypes carried over from the bulk population could end up in FACS-sorted repertoires as contaminants.

The material was PBMCs, obtained 15 days after the yellow fever booster vaccination. The clonotype originates from a man between 18 and 35 years old who received the YFV17D yellow fever vaccine.

CDR3: CASSGGGVISNQPQHF. Here the CDR3 DNA reads TGTGCCAGCAGTGGGGGGGGCGTTATTAGCAATCAGCCCCAGCATTTT. The V gene is TRBV12-3 or TRBV12-4, the J gene TRBJ1-5; possible D gene TRBD1, 6 bases. V gave up 5 bases and J gave up 0 bases, with 14 bases separating them. This CDR3 has 16 amino acids.